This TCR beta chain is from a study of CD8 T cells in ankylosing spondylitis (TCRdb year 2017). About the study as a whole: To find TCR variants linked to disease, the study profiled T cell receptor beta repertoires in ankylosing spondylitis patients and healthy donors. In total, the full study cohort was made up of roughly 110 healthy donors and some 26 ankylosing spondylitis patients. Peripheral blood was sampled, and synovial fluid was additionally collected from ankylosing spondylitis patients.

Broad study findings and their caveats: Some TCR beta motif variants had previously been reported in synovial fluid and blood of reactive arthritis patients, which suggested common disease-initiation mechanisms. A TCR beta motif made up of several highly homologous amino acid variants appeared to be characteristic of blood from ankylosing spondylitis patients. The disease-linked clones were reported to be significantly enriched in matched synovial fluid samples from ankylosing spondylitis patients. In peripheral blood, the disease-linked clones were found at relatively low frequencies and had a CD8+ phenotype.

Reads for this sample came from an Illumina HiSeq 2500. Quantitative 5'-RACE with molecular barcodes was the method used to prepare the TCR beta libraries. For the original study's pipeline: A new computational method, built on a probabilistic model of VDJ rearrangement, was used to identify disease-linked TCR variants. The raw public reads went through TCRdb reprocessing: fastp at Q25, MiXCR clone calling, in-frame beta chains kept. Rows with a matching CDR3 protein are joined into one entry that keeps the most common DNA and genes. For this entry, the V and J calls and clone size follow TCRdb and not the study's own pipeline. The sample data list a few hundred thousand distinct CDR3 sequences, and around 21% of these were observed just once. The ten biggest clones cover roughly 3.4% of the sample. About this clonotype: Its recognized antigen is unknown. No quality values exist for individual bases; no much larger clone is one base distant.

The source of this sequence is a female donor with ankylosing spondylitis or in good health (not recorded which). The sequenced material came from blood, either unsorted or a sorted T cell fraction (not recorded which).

The CDR3 here reads CASSAIPGQVGGNTIYF. The bases read TGTGCCAGCAGCGCCATTCCGGGACAGGTGGGGGGAAACACCATATATTTT. The chain is encoded by TRBV7-2 joined to TRBJ1-3; TRBD1 aligns with 8 central bases. V lost 5 bases and J lost 4 bases, and the count of bases not matched to a germline gene is 13. From cysteine to phenylalanine, the CDR3 is 17 amino acids long. Solely the CDR3 DNA is kept, with 51 bases framed from the first base. Looking up the germline V gene yields CDR1 SGHTA and CDR2 FQGNSA.